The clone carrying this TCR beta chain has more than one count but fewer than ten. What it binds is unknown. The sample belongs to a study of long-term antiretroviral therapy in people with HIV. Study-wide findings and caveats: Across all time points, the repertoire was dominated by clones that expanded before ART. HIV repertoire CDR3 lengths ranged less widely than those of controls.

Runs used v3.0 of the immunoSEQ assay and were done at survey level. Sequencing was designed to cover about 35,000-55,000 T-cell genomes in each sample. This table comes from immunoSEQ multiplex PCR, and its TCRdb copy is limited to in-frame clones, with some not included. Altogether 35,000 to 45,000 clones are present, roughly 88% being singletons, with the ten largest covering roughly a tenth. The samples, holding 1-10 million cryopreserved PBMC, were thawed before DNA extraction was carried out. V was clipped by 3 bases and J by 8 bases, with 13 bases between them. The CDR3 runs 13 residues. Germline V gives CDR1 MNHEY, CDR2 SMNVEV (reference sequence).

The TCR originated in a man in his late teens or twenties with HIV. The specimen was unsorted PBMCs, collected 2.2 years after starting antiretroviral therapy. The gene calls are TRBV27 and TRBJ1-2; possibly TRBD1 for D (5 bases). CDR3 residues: CASSFEGLGGYTF. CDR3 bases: TGTGCCAGCAGTTTCGAGGGGCTGGGCGGCTACACCTTC.